One sample yielded the 4 T cell receptor beta chains listed below, sequenced in a study of long-term antiretroviral therapy in people with HIV. Samples were assayed with immunoSEQ v3.0 at survey level. The method was immunoSEQ multiplex PCR; TCRdb's version includes in-frame clones alone and lacks a portion of them. This sample has tens of thousands of clones, with roughly 82% found just once. The sequencing used unsorted PBMCs, collected 0.1 years before starting antiretroviral therapy. The receptors here all came from a man aged 18 to 30 with HIV.

The rearrangement joins TRBV5-4 to TRBJ2-5; 8 bases line up with TRBD2. The V and J ends lost 3 bases and 5 bases, in that order; junction bases with no gene match: 9. Germline CDR1 is SGHNT and CDR2 is YYREEE (reference sequence). This CDR3 spans 15 amino acids. CDR3 sequence (DNA): TGTGCCAGCAGCTCCGGAACGGGAGGGCCCGAGACCCAGTACTTC. As protein: CASSSGTGGPETQYF.

The chain links TRBV4-1 to TRBJ1-4, with 7 bases fitting TRBD1. Per the germline V gene, CDR1 is MGHRA and CDR2 is YSYEKL. With V trimmed by 2 bases and J by 3 bases, 15 bases remained unmatched. CDR3 length equals 19 residues. The chain's CDR3 is CASSQRGRDRVPSNEKLFF. The CDR3 DNA reads as TGCGCCAGCAGCCAACGGGGGCGAGACAGGGTACCGTCTAATGAAAAACTGTTTTTT.

The CDR3 DNA sequence: TGTGCCAGCAGCTCCAGGGATTGGGCCAACGTCCTGACTTTC. This codes for CASSSRDWANVLTF. The chain is built from TRBV7-9 and TRBJ2-6; tentative D call: TRBD1 (5 bases). The germline V gene encodes CDR1 SEHNR and CDR2 FQNEAQ (reference sequence). Deletions cut 4 bases from V and 5 bases from J, with 9 bases between. CDR3 length: 14 amino acids.

This clone was seen a handful of times. The genes are TRBV19 and TRBJ2-5; D remains ambiguous. V was trimmed by 7 bases and J by 4 bases, leaving 19 bases between them. Germline CDR1 and CDR2: LNHDA and SQIVND (reference sequence). The CDR3 has 15 residues. For the CDR3, the DNA is TGTGCCAGTACCTATACTTTCGGCCTAGGAGAGACCCAGTACTTC. It translates to CASTYTFGLGETQYF.